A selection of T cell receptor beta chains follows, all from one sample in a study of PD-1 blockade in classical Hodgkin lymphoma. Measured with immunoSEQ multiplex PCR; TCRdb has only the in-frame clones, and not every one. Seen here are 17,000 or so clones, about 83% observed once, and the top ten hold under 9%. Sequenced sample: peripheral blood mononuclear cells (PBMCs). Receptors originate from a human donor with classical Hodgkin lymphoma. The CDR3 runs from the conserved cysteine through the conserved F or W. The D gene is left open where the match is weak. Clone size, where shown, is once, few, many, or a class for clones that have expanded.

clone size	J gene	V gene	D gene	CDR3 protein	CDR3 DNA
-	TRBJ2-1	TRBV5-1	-	CASSLVGDLISEQFF	TGCGCCAGCAGCTTGGTCGGGGATCTCATCAGTGAGCAGTTCTTC
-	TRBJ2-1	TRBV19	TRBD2	CASSKLAGVGNEQFF	TGTGCCAGTAGTAAACTAGCGGGAGTCGGGAATGAGCAGTTCTTC
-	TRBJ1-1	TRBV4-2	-	CASSQEGGRVKAFF	TGTGCCAGCAGCCAGGAGGGGGGCAGAGTGAAAGCTTTCTTT
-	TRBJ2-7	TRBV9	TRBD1	CASSPRGPGTVYEQYF	TGTGCCAGCAGCCCGAGAGGTCCCGGGACAGTCTACGAGCAGTACTTC
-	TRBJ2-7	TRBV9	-	CASSVGSSEQYF	TGTGCCAGCAGCGTAGGTTCGAGTGAGCAGTACTTC
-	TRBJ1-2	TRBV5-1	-	CASSFGDGYTF	TGCGCCAGCAGCTTTGGTGATGGCTACACCTTC
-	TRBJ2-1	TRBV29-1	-	CSGVYRGLSSYNEQFF	TGCAGCGGCGTGTATCGCGGGTTGAGCTCCTACAATGAGCAGTTCTTC
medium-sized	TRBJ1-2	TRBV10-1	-	CASRTGYYGYTF	TGCGCCAGCAGAACAGGGTACTATGGCTACACCTTC
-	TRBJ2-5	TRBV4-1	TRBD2	CASSQGPSGSLETQYF	TGCGCCAGCAGCCAAGGGCCGAGCGGGAGTTTAGAGACCCAGTACTTC
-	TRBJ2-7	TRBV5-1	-	CASRELGFYEQYF	TGCGCCAGCAGGGAGCTGGGGTTCTACGAGCAGTACTTC
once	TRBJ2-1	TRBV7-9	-	CASSPGNNEQFF	TGTGCCAGCAGCCCGGGGAACAATGAGCAGTTCTTC
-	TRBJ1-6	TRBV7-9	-	CASSLGGGSPLHF	TGTGCCAGCAGCTTAGGAGGGGGGTCACCCCTCCACTTT
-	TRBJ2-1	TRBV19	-	CASSSPEPPNEQFF	TGTGCCAGTAGTAGCCCTGAACCCCCCAATGAGCAGTTCTTC
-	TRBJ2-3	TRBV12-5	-	CASGLAADTQYF	TGTGCTAGTGGTTTGGCTGCAGATACGCAGTATTTT
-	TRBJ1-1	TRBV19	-	CASSIRGRNEMGHEAFF	TGTGCCAGTAGTATCCGAGGGCGCAACGAGATGGGCCATGAAGCTTTCTTT
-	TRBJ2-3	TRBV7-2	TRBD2	CASSFRTSGRTDTQYF	TGTGCCAGCAGCTTCAGGACTAGCGGCCGCACAGATACGCAGTATTTT
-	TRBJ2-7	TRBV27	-	CASIRTNPSYEQYF	TGTGCCAGCATAAGGACCAACCCCTCCTACGAGCAGTACTTC
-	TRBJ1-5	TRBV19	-	CASSNRTNPSRPQHF	TGTGCCAGTAGCAATCGGACGAATCCTAGTAGGCCCCAGCATTTT
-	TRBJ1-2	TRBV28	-	CASSSDSNYGYTF	TGTGCCAGCAGCTCGGACAGTAACTATGGCTACACCTTC
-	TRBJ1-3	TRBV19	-	CASTWTVSGNTIYF	TGTGCCAGTACCTGGACAGTCTCTGGAAACACCATATATTTT
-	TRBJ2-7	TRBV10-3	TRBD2	CAISESGGRVSYEQYF	TGTGCCATCAGTGAGTCGGGCGGGAGGGTTTCCTACGAGCAGTACTTC
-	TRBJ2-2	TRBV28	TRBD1	CAIPGQVGTGELFF	TGTGCCATCCCGGGACAGGTCGGCACCGGGGAGCTGTTTTTT
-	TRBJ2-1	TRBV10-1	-	CASSEQGRNEQFF	TGCGCCAGCAGTGAACAGGGGAGGAATGAGCAGTTCTTC
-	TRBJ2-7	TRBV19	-	CASSTNPGEDFAYEQYF	TGTGCCAGTAGTACAAATCCAGGGGAAGACTTCGCCTACGAGCAGTACTTC
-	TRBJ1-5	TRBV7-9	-	CASSSTGSGNQPQHF	TGTGCCAGCAGCAGCACGGGGTCCGGGAATCAGCCCCAGCATTTT
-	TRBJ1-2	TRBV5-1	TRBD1	CASSLGPTGVINYGYTF	TGCGCCAGCAGCTTGGGTCCGACAGGGGTCATTAACTATGGCTACACCTTC
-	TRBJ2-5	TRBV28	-	CASAARRRETQYF	TGTGCCAGCGCCGCGCGCCGGCGAGAGACCCAGTACTTC
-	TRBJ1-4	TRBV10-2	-	CASSAGRNEKLFF	TGCGCCAGCAGTGCAGGGAGGAATGAAAAACTGTTTTTT
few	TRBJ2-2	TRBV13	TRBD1	CASSLGDRDTGELFF	TGTGCCAGCAGCTTGGGAGACAGGGACACCGGGGAGCTGTTTTTT
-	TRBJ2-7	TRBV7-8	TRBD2	CASSLAAAGGLYEQYF	TGTGCCAGCAGCTTAGCGGCAGCGGGAGGACTCTACGAGCAGTACTTC
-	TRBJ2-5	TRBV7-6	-	CASSSPGTGTQYF	TGTGCCAGCAGCTCCCCAGGTACGGGGACCCAGTACTTC
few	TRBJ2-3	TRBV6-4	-	CASSDKGDTDTQYF	TGTGCCAGCAGTGACAAGGGAGACACAGATACGCAGTATTTT
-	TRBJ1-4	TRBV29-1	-	CSVVPVSTATNEKLFF	TGCAGCGTTGTTCCGGTATCTACCGCAACTAATGAAAAACTGTTTTTT
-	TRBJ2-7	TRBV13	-	CAGSYLKSYEQYF	TGTGCCGGCAGCTACCTTAAGTCCTACGAGCAGTACTTC
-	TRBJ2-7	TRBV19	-	CASSISTVDYEQYF	TGTGCCAGTAGTATTAGCACAGTAGACTACGAGCAGTACTTC
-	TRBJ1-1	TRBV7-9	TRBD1	CASSSRGGARDTEAFF	TGTGCCAGCAGCTCCAGGGGGGGGGCGCGAGACACTGAAGCTTTCTTT
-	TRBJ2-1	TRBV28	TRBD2	CASSLGTSGNPFGAEQFF	TGTGCCAGCAGTTTGGGGACTAGCGGGAACCCCTTCGGTGCTGAGCAGTTCTTC
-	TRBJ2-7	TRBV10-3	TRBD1	CAIRTGGSYEQYF	TGTGCCATCAGGACAGGGGGAAGCTACGAGCAGTACTTC
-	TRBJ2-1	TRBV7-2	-	CASAKTRSSYNEQFF	TGTGCCAGCGCAAAAACTCGGAGCTCCTACAATGAGCAGTTCTTC
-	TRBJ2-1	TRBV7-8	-	CASSPEGSGRGGQFF	TGTGCCAGCAGCCCCGAGGGTAGCGGTAGGGGTGGGCAGTTCTTC
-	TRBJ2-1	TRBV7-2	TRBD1	CASSSDVWTGGLNEQFF	TGTGCCAGCAGCTCAGATGTATGGACAGGGGGCTTAAATGAGCAGTTCTTC
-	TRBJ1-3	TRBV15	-	CATSRERKGNTIYF	TGTGCCACCAGCAGAGAGAGAAAAGGGAACACCATATATTTT
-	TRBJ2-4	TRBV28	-	CASSDLKNIQYF	TGTGCCAGCAGTGACCTAAAAAACATTCAGTACTTC
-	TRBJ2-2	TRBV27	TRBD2	CASKRPLAGYGELFF	TGTGCCAGCAAACGCCCTTTAGCGGGGTACGGGGAGCTGTTTTTT
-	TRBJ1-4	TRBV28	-	CASSLSSRREKLFF	TGTGCCAGCAGTTTATCCAGTAGACGGGAAAAACTGTTTTTT
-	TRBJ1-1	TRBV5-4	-	CASSRDGNTEAFF	TGTGCCAGCAGCCGAGACGGGAACACTGAAGCTTTCTTT
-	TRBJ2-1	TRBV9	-	CASSVLSGRSNNEQFF	TGTGCCAGCAGCGTCCTATCCGGGCGGAGCAACAATGAGCAGTTCTTC
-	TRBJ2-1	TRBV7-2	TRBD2	CASSLSGSGGNEQFF	TGTGCCAGCAGCTTAAGCGGGAGTGGAGGCAATGAGCAGTTCTTC
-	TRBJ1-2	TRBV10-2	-	CASSPVLILERDVHYGYTF	TGCGCCAGCAGTCCAGTACTGATCCTCGAAAGGGACGTCCACTATGGCTACACCTTC
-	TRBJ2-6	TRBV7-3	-	CASRQTGANVLTF	TGTGCCAGCCGCCAGACGGGGGCCAACGTCCTGACTTTC
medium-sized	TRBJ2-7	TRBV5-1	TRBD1	CASSLWTGGVYEQYF	TGCGCCAGCAGCTTGTGGACAGGCGGTGTCTACGAGCAGTACTTC
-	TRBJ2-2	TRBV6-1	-	CASSDYSAGELFF	TGTGCCAGCAGTGATTACAGCGCCGGGGAGCTGTTTTTT
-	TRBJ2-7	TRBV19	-	CASSIGALSYEQYF	TGTGCCAGTAGTATCGGGGCCCTTTCCTACGAGCAGTACTTC
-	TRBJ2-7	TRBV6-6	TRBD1	CASSYVTGDEQYF	TGTGCCAGCAGTTACGTGACAGGGGACGAGCAGTATTTC
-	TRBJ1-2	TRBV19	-	CASSPYDRPNGYTF	TGTGCCAGTAGTCCATATGACAGGCCGAATGGCTACACCTTC
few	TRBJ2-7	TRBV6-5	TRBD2	CASSSKAGGPIF	TGTGCCAGCAGTTCTAAAGCGGGAGGGCCCATCTTC
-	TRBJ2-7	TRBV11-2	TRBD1	CASSRTVNRQGMSYEQYF	TGTGCCAGCAGTCGCACCGTCAACCGACAGGGGATGAGTTACGAGCAGTACTTC
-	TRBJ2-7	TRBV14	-	CASSHRWGSYEQYF	TGTGCCAGCAGCCACCGCTGGGGGTCCTACGAGCAGTACTTC